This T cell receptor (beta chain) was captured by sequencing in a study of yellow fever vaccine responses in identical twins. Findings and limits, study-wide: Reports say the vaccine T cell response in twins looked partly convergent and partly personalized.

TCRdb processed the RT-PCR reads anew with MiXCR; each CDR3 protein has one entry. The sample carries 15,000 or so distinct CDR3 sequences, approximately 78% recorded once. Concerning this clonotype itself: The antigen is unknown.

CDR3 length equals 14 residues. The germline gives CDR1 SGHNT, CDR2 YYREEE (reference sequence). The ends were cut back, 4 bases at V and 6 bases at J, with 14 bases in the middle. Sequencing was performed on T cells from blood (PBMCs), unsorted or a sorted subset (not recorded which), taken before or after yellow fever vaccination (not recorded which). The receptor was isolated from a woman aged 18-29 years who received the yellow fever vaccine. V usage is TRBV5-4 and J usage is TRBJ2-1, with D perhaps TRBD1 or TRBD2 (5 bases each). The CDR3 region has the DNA TGTGCCAGCAGCGGGGGACCAGCGGTCAATGAGCAGTTCTTC. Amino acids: CASSGGPAVNEQFF.